Following are 20 T cell receptor beta chains from one sample sequenced in a study of PD-1 and CTLA-4 blockade in melanoma. TCRdb's copy holds only in-frame clones and misses some; the assay was immunoSEQ multiplex PCR. This sample has fewer than 14,000 clones, with around four fifths found just once. Sample: CD8+ T cells from peripheral blood, taken from a patient given anti-PD-1 treatment. The receptors were sampled from a human donor with melanoma.

CDR3 DNA: TGTGCCAGCAGCTTAGGGCCGGGACAGGGGATATACGAGCAGTACTTC. Translated: CASSLGPGQGIYEQYF. The gene calls are TRBV11-2 and TRBJ2-7; 10 bases align to TRBD1. V lost 1 base to trimming and J lost 4 bases; unmatched junction nucleotides: 7. This CDR3 is 16 amino acids long. Germline values: CDR1 SGHAT, CDR2 FQNNGV.

V gene TRBV4-3 combines with J gene TRBJ2-5, with D unclear. The CDR3 extends over 14 amino acids. CDR1 is LGHNA, CDR2 YSLEER, per germline. Trimming pared 0 bases from V and 3 bases from J, leaving 8 bases between. In DNA form, the CDR3 reads TGCGCCAGCAGCCAAGAAGTCGGAGAAGAGACCCAGTACTTC. Amino acid sequence: CASSQEVGEETQYF.

CDR3 DNA sequence: TGTGCCAGCAGCTTAGGCCGACAGACCTACAATGAGCAGTTCTTC. Encoded protein: CASSLGRQTYNEQFF. The rearrangement uses TRBV13 and TRBJ2-1; D is perhaps TRBD1 (5 bases). The CDR3 contains 15 residues. Germline V gene lookup returns CDR1 PRHDT and CDR2 FYEKMQ (reference sequence). The ends were cut back, 0 bases at V and 2 bases at J, with 8 bases in the middle.

The genes are TRBV3-1 (or the pseudogene TRBV3-2) and TRBJ2-7, with D maybe TRBD1 (6 bases). Germline assignment: CDR1 LGHDT and CDR2 YNNKEL (reference sequence). The CDR3 has 14 residues. V dropped 0 bases and J dropped 6 bases, with 12 bases sitting between them. The CDR3 DNA follows: TGTGCCAGCAGCCAAGAACAGGGTGGGAGCGAGCAGTACTTC. Encoded protein: CASSQEQGGSEQYF.

The chain employs TRBV6-4 and TRBJ1-2, with D unclear. V lost 0 bases to trimming and J lost 4 bases, with 15 bases between them. Germline CDR1 is MRHNA and CDR2 is SNTAGT. The CDR3 length is 16 residues. The CDR3 here is CASSDSYGERPYGYTF. CDR3 DNA sequence: TGTGCCAGCAGTGACTCATACGGCGAACGTCCCTATGGCTACACCTTC.

This clone showed up just a few times. The chain is built from TRBV3-1 (or the pseudogene TRBV3-2) and TRBJ2-5, with D perhaps matching TRBD1 or TRBD2 (6 bases each). The CDR3 has 16 residues. Trimming pared 0 bases from V and 5 bases from J, leaving 16 bases between. The V gene's germline CDR1 is LGHDT and CDR2 YNNKEL (reference sequence). The CDR3 here is CASSQDLWGARETQYF. The CDR3 nucleotides read TGTGCCAGCAGCCAAGACCTCTGGGGGGCTAGGGAGACCCAGTACTTC.

The DNA for the CDR3 is TGTGCCAGCAGCTTAGTCCGTAGGGGCAGCACAGATACGCAGTATTTT. Encoded protein: CASSLVRRGSTDTQYF. The chain is built from TRBV7-6 and TRBJ2-3, with D maybe TRBD1 (5 bases). The CDR3 has 16 residues. Germline lookup yields CDR1 SGHVS and CDR2 FNYEAQ. Trimming shortened V by 1 base and J by 0 bases, and 11 bases separated the two germline ends.

This chain links TRBV5-6 with TRBJ2-7; D possibly corresponds to TRBD2 (6 bases). CDR1 SGHDT and CDR2 YYEEEE come from the germline V gene. Trimming pared 0 bases from V and 6 bases from J, leaving 10 bases between. This CDR3 is 13 amino acids long. The CDR3 DNA is TGTGCCAGCAGCTTGGTGGAGGGGAGCGAGCAGTACTTC. Residues: CASSLVEGSEQYF.

This clone is classed as medium-sized. The rearrangement links TRBV7-8 to TRBJ1-3, with D unresolved. Trimming took off 1 base at V and 0 bases at J, with 4 bases between the two ends. This CDR3 spans 14 amino acids. Germline lookup yields CDR1 SGHVS and CDR2 FQNEAQ. The CDR3 sequence: CASSLDSSGNTIYF. Here the CDR3 DNA reads TGTGCCAGCAGCTTAGACAGCTCTGGAAACACCATATATTTT.

The V gene is TRBV6-4, the J gene TRBJ1-1; unclear D gene. From germline, CDR1 is MRHNA and CDR2 SNTAGT. The CDR3 contains 13 residues. V lost 6 bases to trimming and J lost 10 bases, with 18 bases between them. CDR3: CASSDTAPPGAFF. For the CDR3, the DNA is TGTGCCAGCAGCGATACAGCCCCTCCTGGAGCTTTCTTT.

The V call is TRBV10-3, the J call TRBJ1-6; D gene ambiguous. V lost 10 bases and J lost 8, with 6 bases in between. Germline CDR1 and CDR2: ENHRY and SYGVKD. This CDR3 is 10 amino acids long. The CDR3 reads CATSHSPLHF. CDR3 DNA sequence: TGTGCCACCAGCCATTCACCCCTCCACTTT.

This chain connects TRBV11-3 to TRBJ2-7; D is undetermined. The V gene's germline CDR1 is SGHNT and CDR2 YENEEA. With 1 base removed from V and 1 base from J, the gap between germline ends came to 2 bases. The length of the CDR3 is 12 residues. The chain's CDR3 is CASSLGSYEQYF. In DNA form, the CDR3 reads TGTGCCAGCAGCTTAGGTTCCTACGAGCAGTACTTC.

V is TRBV6-5 and J is TRBJ2-7; possibly TRBD2 for D (6 bases). Germline V gene lookup returns CDR1 MNHEY and CDR2 SVGAGI. The CDR3 spans 15 residues. V dropped 0 bases and J dropped 2 bases, with 11 bases sitting between them. The CDR3, as DNA: TGTGCCAGCAGTTACTCGACGGGGGAGACCTACGAGCAGTACTTC. As protein: CASSYSTGETYEQYF.

The rearrangement uses TRBV9 and TRBJ1-2; the D is unclear. The V end lost 0 bases, the J end lost 6 bases, and 15 bases lay between the germline ends. Germline V gene lookup returns CDR1 SGDLS and CDR2 YYNGEE. CDR3 length: 15 amino acids. The CDR3 sequence is CASSVDIGSGDGYTF. DNA for the CDR3: TGTGCCAGCAGCGTAGATATAGGGTCAGGCGATGGCTACACCTTC.

This sequence joins TRBV7-8 and TRBJ1-3; a possible D gene is TRBD1 (6 bases). V dropped 3 bases and J dropped 0 bases, with 9 bases sitting between them. CDR3 length: 15 residues. Germline V lookup: CDR1 SGHVS, CDR2 FQNEAQ. CDR3 in amino acids: CASSLPRGSGNTIYF. Written as DNA, the CDR3 is TGTGCCAGCAGCTTGCCCAGGGGCTCTGGAAACACCATATATTTT.

This chain uses TRBV25-1 with TRBJ1-5; possible D gene TRBD1, 6 bases. The CDR3 is 13 residues long. Germline-derived CDR1 and CDR2 are MGHDK and SYGVNS. V was clipped by 7 bases and J by 8 bases, with 15 bases between them. The CDR3 DNA sequence: TGTGCCAGCAATGACAGGACGGGGGAGCCCCAGCATTTT. Protein product: CASNDRTGEPQHF. Together with reference TRBV25-1 and TRBJ1-5, the CDR3 gives the full variable domain: EADIYQTPRYLVIGTGKKITLECSQTMGHDKMYWYQQDPGMELHLIHYSYGVNSTEKGDLSSESTVSRIRTEHFPLTLESARPSHTSQYLCASNDRTGEPQHFGDGTRLSIL.

The chain combines TRBV14 with TRBJ1-2; tentative D call: TRBD1 (5 bases). The CDR3 is 17 amino acids. Per germline, CDR1 SGHDN and CDR2 FVKESK. V lost 1 base, J lost 0 bases, and 15 bases lay in between. CDR3: CASSQGEGRRTNYGYTF. The CDR3 nucleotides are TGTGCCAGCAGCCAAGGGGAGGGGAGGAGGACTAACTATGGCTACACCTTC.

The genes are TRBV29-1 and TRBJ1-2; the match to TRBD1 covers 8 bases. The J segment lost 4 bases and the V segment lost 2 bases, leaving 6 bases of the junction unmatched. CDR3 size: 14 residues. Germline CDR1 SQVTM, CDR2 ANQGSEA. The CDR3, as DNA: TGCAGCGTTGAACTTGGGACAGGCTCCTATGGCTACACCTTC. Translating it yields CSVELGTGSYGYTF. The full variable domain, completed using reference TRBV29-1 and TRBJ1-2, is SAVISQKPSRDICQRGTSLTIQCQVDSQVTMMFWYRQQPGQSLTLIATANQGSEATYESGFVIDKFPISRPNLTFSTLTVSNMSPEDSSIYLCSVELGTGSYGYTFGSGTRLTVV.

The chain employs TRBV6-5 and TRBJ2-7; D may be TRBD1 (5 bases). Trimming took off 2 bases at V and 3 bases at J, with 11 bases between the two ends. Germline V gene sequence: CDR1 MNHEY, CDR2 SVGAGI. This CDR3 contains 14 residues. This chain's CDR3 is CASSYGQGIYEQYF. As DNA, the CDR3 is TGTGCCAGCAGTTACGGGCAGGGCATCTACGAGCAGTACTTC.

The V gene is TRBV7-2, the J gene TRBJ1-1, with 7 positions matching TRBD1. The CDR3 loop spans 15 amino acids. V dropped 1 base and J dropped 7; count of bases not matched to a gene: 9. CDR1 and CDR2 (germline): SGHTA, FQGNSA. The CDR3 here is CASSLGVGGFGEAFF. CDR3 in DNA: TGTGCCAGCAGCTTAGGGGTAGGGGGCTTTGGTGAAGCTTTCTTT.